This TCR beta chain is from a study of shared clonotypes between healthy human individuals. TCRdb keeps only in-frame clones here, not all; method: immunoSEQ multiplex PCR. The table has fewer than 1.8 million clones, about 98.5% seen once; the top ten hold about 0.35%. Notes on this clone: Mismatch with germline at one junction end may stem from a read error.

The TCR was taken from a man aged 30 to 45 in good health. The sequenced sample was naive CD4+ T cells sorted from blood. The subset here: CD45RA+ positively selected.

Written as DNA, the CDR3 is TGTGCCAGCAGCGTGACAGGGGGCAAACAGCCCCAGCATTTT. This gives the protein CASSVTGGKQPQHF. The chain carries TRBV9 and TRBJ1-5; 10 bases agree with TRBD1. CDR3 length: 14 amino acids. The germline V gene has CDR1 SGDLS and CDR2 YYNGEE.